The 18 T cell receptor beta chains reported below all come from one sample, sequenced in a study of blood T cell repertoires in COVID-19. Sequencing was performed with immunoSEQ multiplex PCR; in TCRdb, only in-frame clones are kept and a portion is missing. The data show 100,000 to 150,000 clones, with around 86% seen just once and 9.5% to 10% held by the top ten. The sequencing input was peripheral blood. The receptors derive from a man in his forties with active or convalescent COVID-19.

In DNA, the CDR3 is TGCGCCAGCAGCTTGGAGGGGGCGGGAAATTCACCCCTCCACTTT. Translated: CASSLEGAGNSPLHF. This chain links TRBV5-1 with TRBJ1-6; 7 bases agree with TRBD1. V was clipped by 0 bases and J by 7 bases; unmatched bases: 4. Germline V lookup: CDR1 SGHRS, CDR2 YFSETQ. The length of the CDR3 is 15 residues.

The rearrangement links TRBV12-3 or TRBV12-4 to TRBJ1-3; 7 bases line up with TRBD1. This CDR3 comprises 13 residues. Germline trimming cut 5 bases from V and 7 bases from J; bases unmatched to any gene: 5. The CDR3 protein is CASSIGQVNTIYF. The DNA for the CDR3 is TGTGCCAGCAGTATCGGACAGGTCAACACCATATATTTT.

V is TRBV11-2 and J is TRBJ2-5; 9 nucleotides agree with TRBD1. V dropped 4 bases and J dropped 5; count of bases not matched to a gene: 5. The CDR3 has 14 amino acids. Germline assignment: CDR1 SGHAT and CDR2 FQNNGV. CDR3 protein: CASSWDREMETQYF. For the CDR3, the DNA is TGTGCCAGCAGCTGGGACAGGGAGATGGAGACCCAGTACTTC.

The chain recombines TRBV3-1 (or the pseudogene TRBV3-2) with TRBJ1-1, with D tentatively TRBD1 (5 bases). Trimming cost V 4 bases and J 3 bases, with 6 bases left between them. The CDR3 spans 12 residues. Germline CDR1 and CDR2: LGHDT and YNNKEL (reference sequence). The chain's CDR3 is CASSRQYTEAFF. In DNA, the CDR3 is TGTGCCAGCAGCCGACAGTACACTGAAGCTTTCTTT.

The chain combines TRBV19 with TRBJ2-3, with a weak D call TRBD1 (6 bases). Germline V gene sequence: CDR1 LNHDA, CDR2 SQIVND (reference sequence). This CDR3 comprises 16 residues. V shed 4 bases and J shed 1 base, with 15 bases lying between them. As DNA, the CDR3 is TGTGCCAGTAGTACCATACAGGGCGTCGGCACAGATACGCAGTATTTT. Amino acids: CASSTIQGVGTDTQYF.

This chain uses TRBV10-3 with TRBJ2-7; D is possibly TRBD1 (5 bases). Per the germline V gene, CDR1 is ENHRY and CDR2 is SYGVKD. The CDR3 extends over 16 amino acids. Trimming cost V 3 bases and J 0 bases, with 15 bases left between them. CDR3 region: CAISESYGHSSYEQYF. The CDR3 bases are TGTGCCATCAGTGAATCTTACGGACATAGCTCCTACGAGCAGTACTTC.

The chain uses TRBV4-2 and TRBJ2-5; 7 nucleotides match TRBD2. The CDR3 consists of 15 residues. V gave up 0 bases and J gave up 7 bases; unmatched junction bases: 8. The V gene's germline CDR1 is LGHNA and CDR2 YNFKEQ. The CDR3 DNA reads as TGTGCCAGCAGCCAAGAAGGGGACTACCTGGGGACCCAGTACTTC. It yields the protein CASSQEGDYLGTQYF.

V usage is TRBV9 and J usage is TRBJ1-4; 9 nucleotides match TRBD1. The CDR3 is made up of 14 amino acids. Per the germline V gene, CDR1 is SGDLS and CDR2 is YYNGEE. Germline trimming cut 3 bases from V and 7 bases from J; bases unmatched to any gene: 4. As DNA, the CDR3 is TGTGCCAGCAGCGCGGACAGGGGAAGTGAAAAACTGTTTTTT. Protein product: CASSADRGSEKLFF.

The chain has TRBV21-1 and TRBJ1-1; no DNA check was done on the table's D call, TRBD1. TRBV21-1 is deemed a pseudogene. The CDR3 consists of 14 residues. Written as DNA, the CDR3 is TGTGCCAGCAGCAACGCGACAGGGTTGAATCGCGCTTTCTTT. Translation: CASSNATGLNRAFF.

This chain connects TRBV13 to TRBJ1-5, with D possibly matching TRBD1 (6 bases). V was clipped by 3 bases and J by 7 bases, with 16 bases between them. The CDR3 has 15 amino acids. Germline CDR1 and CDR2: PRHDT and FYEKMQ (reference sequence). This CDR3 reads CASSFSGEQGQPQHF. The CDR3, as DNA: TGTGCCAGCAGCTTCTCAGGGGAGCAAGGACAGCCCCAGCATTTT.

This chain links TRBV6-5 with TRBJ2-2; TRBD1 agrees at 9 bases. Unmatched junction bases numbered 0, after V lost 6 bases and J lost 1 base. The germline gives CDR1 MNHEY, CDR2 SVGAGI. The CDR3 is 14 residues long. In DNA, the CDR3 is TGTGCCAGCAGGGGACAGGGGAACACCGGGGAGCTGTTTTTT. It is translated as CASRGQGNTGELFF.

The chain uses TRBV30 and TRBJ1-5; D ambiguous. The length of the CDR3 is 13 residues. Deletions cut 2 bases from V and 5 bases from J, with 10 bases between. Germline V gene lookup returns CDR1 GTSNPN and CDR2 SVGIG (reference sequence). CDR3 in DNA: TGTGCCTGGAGTTACGAGATCGATCAGCCCCAGCATTTT. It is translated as CAWSYEIDQPQHF.

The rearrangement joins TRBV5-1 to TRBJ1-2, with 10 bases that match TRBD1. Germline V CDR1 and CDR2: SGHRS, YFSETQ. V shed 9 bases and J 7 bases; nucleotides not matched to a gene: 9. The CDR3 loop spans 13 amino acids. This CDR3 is CATGQGGTFGYTF. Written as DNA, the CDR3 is TGCGCCACCGGACAGGGGGGTACGTTTGGCTACACCTTC.

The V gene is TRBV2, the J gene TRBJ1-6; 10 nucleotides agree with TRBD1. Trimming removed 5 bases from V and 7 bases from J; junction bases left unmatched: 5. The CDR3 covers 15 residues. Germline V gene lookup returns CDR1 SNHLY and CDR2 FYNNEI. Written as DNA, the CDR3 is TGTGCCAGCAGTCCCGGACAGGGGGGAAATTCACCCCTCCACTTT. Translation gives CASSPGQGGNSPLHF.

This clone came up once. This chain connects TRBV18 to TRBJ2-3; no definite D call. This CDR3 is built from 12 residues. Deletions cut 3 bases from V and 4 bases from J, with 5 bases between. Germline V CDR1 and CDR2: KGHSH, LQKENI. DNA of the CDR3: TGTGCCAGCTCACCTAGTCCAGATACGCAGTATTTT. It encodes CASSPSPDTQYF.

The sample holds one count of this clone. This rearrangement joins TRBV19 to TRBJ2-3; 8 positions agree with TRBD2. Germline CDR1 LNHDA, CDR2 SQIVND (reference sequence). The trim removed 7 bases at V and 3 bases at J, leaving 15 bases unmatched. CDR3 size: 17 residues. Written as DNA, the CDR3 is TGTGCCAGTACCCTCTCGGGACTAGTAAAGGGTACAGATACGCAGTATTTT. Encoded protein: CASTLSGLVKGTDTQYF.

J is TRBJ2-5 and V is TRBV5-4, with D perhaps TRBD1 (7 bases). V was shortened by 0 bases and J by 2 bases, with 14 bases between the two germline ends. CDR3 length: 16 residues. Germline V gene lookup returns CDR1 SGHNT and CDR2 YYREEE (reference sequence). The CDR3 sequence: CASSLGAPGGQETQYF. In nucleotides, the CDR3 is TGTGCCAGCAGCTTGGGGGCTCCAGGGGGGCAAGAGACCCAGTACTTC.

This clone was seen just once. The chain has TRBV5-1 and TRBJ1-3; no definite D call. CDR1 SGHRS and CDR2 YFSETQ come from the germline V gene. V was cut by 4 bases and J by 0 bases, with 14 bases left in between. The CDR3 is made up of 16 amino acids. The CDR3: CASSVFSGYSGNTIYF. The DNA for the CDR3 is TGCGCCAGCAGCGTTTTTTCAGGTTACTCTGGAAACACCATATATTTT. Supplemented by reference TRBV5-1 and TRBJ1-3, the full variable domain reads KAGVTQTPRYLIKTRGQQVTLSCSPISGHRSVSWYQQTPGQGLQFLFEYFSETQRNKGNFPGRFSGRQFSNSRSEMNVSTLELGDSALYLCASSVFSGYSGNTIYFGEGSWLTVV.